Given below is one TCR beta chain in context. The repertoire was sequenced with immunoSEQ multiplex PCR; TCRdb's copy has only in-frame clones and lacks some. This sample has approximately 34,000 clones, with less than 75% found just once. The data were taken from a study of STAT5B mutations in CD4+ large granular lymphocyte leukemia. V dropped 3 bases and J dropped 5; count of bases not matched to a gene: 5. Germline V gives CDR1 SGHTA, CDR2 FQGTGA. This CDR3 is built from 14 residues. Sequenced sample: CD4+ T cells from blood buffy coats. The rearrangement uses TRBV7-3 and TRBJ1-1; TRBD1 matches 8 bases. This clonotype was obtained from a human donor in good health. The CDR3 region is CASSFRGLGTEAFF. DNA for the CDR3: TGTGCCAGCAGCTTCAGGGGGCTAGGGACTGAAGCTTTCTTT.